The rows below give T cell receptor beta chains drawn from one sample of a study of regulatory T cells in long-lasting Graves disease. TCRdb processed the multiplex PCR reads anew with MiXCR; each CDR3 protein has one entry. The table records over 450,000 distinct CDR3 sequences, approximately 12% of them present only once. The same data also went into a second study, on T cells in Graves' hyperthyroidism and ophthalmopathy.

This specimen was peripheral blood mononuclear cells (PBMCs), taken at new diagnosis, from a patient treated with antithyroid drugs. These receptor sequences come from a woman aged 25 to 39 with Graves disease. Both conserved end residues are part of each CDR3. A D gene is named only where the DNA matches it firmly. Some rows have no size entry. The others give once, few or many, or a class for an expanded clone.

J gene,clone size,D gene,V gene,CDR3 protein,CDR3 DNA
TRBJ2-1,many,.,TRBV12-3/TRBV12-4,CASSLSKAGGPYNEQFF,TGTGCCAGCAGTTTAAGTAAAGCGGGTGGCCCATACAATGAGCAGTTCTTC
TRBJ2-3,many,.,TRBV2,CASSRAQGDTQYF,TGTGCCAGCAGCAGGGCGCAGGGAGATACGCAGTATTTT
TRBJ2-1,many,.,TRBV6-2/TRBV6-3,CASSWRISSSYNEQFF,TGTGCCAGCAGTTGGAGAATCTCGAGCTCCTACAATGAGCAGTTCTTC
TRBJ1-6,many,TRBD1,TRBV6-2/TRBV6-3,CASSSELTGGTKSPLHF,TGTGCCAGCAGTTCAGAATTGACAGGGGGCACGAAGTCACCCCTCCACTTT
TRBJ1-5,many,TRBD1,TRBV7-9,CASSRGQGGNQPQHF,TGTGCCAGCAGCCGCGGACAGGGTGGGAATCAGCCCCAGCATTTT
TRBJ2-5,many,.,TRBV12-5,CASGLSGTEEETQYF,TGTGCTAGTGGTTTGAGCGGCACGGAGGAGGAGACCCAGTACTTC
TRBJ2-7,few,TRBD2,TRBV13,CASSSRLAGEEQYF,TGTGCCAGCAGCTCCAGACTAGCGGGAGAGGAGCAGTACTTC
TRBJ2-7,many,TRBD1,TRBV9,CASSVPGQVDLEQYF,TGTGCCAGCAGCGTGCCGGGACAGGTCGATCTCGAGCAGTACTTC
TRBJ2-1,few,.,TRBV20-1,CSVSDHTGLSYNEQFF,TGCAGTGTTTCTGATCATACGGGACTCTCCTACAATGAGCAGTTCTTC
TRBJ2-1,few,.,TRBV27,CASSLANSHNEQFF,TGTGCCAGCAGTTTAGCAAATAGTCACAATGAGCAGTTCTTC
TRBJ1-2,.,TRBD1,TRBV7-2,CASSPAGTGKYGYTF,TGTGCCAGCAGCCCCGCCGGGACAGGGAAGTATGGCTACACCTTC
TRBJ2-7,.,.,TRBV5-1,CASSFTGPHYEQYF,TGCGCCAGCAGCTTCACGGGTCCCCATTACGAGCAGTACTTC
TRBJ2-1,many,.,TRBV11-2,CASSTGRASAGSYNEQFF,TGTGCCAGCAGCACCGGTAGGGCTAGCGCGGGCTCCTACAATGAGCAGTTCTTC
TRBJ1-2,many,TRBD1,TRBV6-1,CASTPGQDRNGYTF,TGTGCCAGCACTCCTGGACAGGACCGTAATGGCTACACCTTC
TRBJ2-2,many,TRBD1,TRBV5-5,CASSFSAGTVNTGELFF,TGTGCCAGCAGCTTCTCTGCCGGGACAGTCAACACCGGGGAGCTGTTTTTT
TRBJ2-1,.,TRBD2,TRBV5-1,CASSWTSGIRYNEQFF,TGCGCCAGCAGCTGGACTAGCGGGATTCGATACAATGAGCAGTTCTTC
TRBJ1-4,many,.,TRBV12-3/TRBV12-4,CASSSQLREKLFF,TGTGCCAGCAGTTCCCAACTGCGGGAAAAACTGTTTTTT